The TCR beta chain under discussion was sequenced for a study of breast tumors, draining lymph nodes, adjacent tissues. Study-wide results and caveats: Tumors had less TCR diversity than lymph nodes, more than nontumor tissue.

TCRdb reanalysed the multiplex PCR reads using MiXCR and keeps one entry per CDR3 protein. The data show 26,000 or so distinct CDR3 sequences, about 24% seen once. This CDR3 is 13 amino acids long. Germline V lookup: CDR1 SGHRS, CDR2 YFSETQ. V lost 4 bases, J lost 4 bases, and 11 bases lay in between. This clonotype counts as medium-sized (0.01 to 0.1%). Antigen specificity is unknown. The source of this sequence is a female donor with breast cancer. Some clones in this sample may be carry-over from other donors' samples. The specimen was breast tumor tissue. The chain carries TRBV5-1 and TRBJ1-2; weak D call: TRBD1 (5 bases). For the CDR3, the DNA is TGCGCCAGCAGCCCAAGCGACAGCTATGGCTACACCTTC. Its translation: CASSPSDSYGYTF.